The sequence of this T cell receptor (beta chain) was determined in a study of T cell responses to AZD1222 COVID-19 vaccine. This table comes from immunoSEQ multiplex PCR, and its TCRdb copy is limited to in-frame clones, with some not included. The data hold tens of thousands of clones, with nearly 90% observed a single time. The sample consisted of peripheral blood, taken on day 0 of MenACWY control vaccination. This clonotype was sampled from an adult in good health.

CDR3 in DNA: TGCGCCAGCGGATGGACAGGGGGCGCTTCCTACGAGCAGTACTTC. Its protein is CASGWTGGASYEQYF. The V and J genes are TRBV5-1 and TRBJ2-7, with 11 bases fitting TRBD1. The CDR3 length is 15 residues. Germline assignment: CDR1 SGHRS and CDR2 YFSETQ. V was pared by 7 bases and J by 1 base, with 7 bases of the junction left unmatched.